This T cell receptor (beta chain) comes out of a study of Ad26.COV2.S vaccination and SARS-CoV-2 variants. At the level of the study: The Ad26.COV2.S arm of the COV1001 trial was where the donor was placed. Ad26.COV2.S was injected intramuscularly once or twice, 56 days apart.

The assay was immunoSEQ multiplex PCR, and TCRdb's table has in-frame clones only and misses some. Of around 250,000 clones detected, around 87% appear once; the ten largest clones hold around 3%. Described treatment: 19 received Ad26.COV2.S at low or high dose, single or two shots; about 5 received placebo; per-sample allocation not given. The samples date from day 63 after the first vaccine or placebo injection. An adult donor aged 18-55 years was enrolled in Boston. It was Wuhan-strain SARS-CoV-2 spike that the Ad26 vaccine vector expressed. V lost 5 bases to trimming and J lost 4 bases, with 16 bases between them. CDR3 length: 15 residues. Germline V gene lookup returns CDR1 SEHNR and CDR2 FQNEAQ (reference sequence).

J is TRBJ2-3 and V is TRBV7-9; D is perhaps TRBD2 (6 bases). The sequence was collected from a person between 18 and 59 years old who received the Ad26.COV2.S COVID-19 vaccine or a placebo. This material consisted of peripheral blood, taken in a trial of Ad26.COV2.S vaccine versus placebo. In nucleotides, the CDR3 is TGTGCCAGCAGCCACGGGGGTCCCCTCCCAGATACGCAGTATTTT. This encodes CASSHGGPLPDTQYF.